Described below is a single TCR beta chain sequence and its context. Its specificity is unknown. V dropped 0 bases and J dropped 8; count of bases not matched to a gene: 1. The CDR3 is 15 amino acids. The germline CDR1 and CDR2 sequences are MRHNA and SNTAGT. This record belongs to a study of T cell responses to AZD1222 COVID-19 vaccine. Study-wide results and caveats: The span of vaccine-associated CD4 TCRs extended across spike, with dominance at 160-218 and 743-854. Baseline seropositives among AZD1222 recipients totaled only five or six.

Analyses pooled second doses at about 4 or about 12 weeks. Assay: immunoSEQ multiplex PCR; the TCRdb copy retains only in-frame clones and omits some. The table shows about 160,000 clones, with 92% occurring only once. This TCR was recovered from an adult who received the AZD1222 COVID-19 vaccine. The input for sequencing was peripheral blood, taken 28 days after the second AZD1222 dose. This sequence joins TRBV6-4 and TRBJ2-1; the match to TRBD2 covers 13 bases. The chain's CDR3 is CASSDSLAGGHEQFF. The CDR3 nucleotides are TGTGCCAGCAGTGACTCACTAGCGGGGGGGCATGAGCAGTTCTTC.